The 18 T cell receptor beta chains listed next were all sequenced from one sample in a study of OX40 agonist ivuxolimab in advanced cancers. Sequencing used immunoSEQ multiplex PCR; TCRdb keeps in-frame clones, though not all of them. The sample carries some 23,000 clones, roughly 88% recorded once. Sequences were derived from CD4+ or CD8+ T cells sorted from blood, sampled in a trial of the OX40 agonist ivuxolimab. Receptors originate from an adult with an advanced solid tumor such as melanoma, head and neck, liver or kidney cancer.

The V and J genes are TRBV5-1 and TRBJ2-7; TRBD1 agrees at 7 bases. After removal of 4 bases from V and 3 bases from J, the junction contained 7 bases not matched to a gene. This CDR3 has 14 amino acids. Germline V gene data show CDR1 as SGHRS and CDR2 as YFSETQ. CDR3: CASSHGTEVYEQYF. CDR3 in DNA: TGCGCCAGCAGCCACGGGACAGAAGTCTACGAGCAGTACTTC.

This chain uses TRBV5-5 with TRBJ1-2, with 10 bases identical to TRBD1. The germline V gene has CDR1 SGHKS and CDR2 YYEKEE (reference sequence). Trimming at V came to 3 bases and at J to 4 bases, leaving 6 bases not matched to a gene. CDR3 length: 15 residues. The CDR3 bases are TGTGCCAGCAGCTCGCCGGGGACAGGGGCCTATGGCTACACCTTC. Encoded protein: CASSSPGTGAYGYTF.

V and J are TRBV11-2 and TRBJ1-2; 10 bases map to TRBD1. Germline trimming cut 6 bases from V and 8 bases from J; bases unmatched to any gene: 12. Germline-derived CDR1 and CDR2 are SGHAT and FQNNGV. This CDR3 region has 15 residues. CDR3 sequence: CASRPLSGTGEGYTF. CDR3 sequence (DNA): TGTGCCAGCAGACCCCTTTCCGGGACAGGGGAGGGCTACACCTTC.

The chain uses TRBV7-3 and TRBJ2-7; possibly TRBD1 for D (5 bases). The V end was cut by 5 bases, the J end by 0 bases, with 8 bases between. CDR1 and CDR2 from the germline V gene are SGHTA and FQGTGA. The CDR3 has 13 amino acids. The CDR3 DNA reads TGTGCCAGCAGCCAAGGGGCCTCCTACGAGCAGTACTTC. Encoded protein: CASSQGASYEQYF.

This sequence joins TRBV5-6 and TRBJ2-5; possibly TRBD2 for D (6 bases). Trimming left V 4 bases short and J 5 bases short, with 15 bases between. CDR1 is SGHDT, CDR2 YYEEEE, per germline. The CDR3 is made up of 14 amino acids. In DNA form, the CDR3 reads TGTGCCAGCAGCGAACTAGCCCATGTTGAGACCCAGTACTTC. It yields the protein CASSELAHVETQYF.

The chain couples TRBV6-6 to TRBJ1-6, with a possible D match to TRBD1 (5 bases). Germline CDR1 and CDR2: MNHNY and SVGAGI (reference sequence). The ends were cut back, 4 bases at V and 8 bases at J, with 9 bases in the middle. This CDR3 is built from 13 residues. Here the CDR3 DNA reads TGTGCCAGCAGTTTGACAGCGGATTCACCCCTCCACTTT. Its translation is CASSLTADSPLHF.

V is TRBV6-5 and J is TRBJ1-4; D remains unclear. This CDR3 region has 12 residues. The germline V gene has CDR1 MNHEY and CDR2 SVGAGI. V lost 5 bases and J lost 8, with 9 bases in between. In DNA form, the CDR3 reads TGTGCCAGCAGTCCGCTAGGGGAAAAACTGTTTTTT. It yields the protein CASSPLGEKLFF.

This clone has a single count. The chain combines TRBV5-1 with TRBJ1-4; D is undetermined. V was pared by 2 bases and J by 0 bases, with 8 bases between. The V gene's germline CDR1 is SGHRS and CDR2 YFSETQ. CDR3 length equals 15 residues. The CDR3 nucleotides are TGCGCCAGCAGCTTCACAGTTTCAACTAATGAAAAACTGTTTTTT. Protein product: CASSFTVSTNEKLFF.

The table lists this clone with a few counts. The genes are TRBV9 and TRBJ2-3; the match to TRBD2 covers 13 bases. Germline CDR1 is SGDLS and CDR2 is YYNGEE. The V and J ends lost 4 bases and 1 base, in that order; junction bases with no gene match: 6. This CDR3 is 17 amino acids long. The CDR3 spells CASSSGTSGARTDTQYF. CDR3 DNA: TGTGCCAGCAGCTCAGGGACTAGCGGGGCCCGCACAGATACGCAGTATTTT.

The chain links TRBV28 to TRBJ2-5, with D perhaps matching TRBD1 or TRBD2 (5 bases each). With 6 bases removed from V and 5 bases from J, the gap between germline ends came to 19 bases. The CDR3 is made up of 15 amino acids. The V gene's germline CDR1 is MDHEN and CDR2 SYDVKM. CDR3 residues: CASSWGTVGPETQYF. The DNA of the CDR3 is TGTGCCAGCAGCTGGGGGACGGTGGGTCCGGAGACCCAGTACTTC.

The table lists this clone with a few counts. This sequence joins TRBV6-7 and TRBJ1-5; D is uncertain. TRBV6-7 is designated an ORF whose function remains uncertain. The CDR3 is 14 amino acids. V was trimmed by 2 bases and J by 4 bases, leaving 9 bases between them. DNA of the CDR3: TGTGCCAGCAGTTACGCCCGCTTGAATCAGCCCCAGCATTTT. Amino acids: CASSYARLNQPQHF.

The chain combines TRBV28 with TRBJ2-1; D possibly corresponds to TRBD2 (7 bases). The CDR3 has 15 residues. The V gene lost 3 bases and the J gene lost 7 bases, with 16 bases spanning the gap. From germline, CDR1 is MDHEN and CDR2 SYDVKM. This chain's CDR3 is CASSFRGALGNEQFF. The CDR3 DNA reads TGTGCCAGCAGTTTCCGGGGGGCCTTGGGGAATGAGCAGTTCTTC.

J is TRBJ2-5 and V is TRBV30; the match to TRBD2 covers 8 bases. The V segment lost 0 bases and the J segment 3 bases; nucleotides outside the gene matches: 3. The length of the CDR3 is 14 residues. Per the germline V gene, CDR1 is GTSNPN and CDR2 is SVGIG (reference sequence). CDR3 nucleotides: TGTGCCTGGAGTGTTTTAGCGGGAAAAGAGACCCAGTACTTC. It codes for CAWSVLAGKETQYF.

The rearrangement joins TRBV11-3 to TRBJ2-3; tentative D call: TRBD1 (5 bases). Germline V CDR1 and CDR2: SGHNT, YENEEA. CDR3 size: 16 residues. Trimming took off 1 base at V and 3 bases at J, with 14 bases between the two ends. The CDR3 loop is CASSLVRDKWTDTQYF. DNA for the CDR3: TGTGCCAGCAGCTTAGTCAGGGATAAGTGGACAGATACGCAGTATTTT.

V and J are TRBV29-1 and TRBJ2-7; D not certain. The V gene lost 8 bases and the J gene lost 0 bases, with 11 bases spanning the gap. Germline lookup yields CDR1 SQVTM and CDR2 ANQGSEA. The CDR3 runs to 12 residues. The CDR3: CSSMDSSYEQYF. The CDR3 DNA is TGCAGCTCCATGGATTCCTCCTACGAGCAGTACTTC.

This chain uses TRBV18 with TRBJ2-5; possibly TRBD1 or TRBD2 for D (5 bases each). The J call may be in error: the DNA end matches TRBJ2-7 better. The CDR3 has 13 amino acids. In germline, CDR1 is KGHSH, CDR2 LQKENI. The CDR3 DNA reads TGTGCCAGCTCAGCACTAGGGGACGGCGAGCAGTACTTC. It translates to CASSALGDGEQYF.

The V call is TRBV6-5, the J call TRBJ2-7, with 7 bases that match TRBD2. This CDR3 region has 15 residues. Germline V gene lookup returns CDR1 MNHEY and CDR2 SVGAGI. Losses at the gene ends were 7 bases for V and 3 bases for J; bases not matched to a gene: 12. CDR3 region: CASTRAVGGGYEQYF. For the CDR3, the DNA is TGTGCCAGCACCCGGGCTGTGGGGGGGGGCTACGAGCAGTACTTC.

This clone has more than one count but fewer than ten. For the CDR3, the DNA is TGTGCCAGCAGCCCCCGGGACAGTGGCCAGCCCCAGCATTTT. It encodes CASSPRDSGQPQHF. This sequence joins TRBV7-2 and TRBJ1-5; 7 bases align to TRBD1. Germline V gene data show CDR1 as SGHTA and CDR2 as FQGNSA. V lost 5 bases to trimming and J lost 7 bases; unmatched junction nucleotides: 8. This CDR3 is built from 14 residues.